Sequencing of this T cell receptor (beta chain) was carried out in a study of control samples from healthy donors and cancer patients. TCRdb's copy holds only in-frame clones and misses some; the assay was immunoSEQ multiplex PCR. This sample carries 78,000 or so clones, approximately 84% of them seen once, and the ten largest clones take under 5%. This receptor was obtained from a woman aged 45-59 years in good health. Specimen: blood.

CDR3 residues: CASSLVRTANTEAFF. The DNA of the CDR3 is TGTGCCAGCAGTTTGGTCAGAACCGCTAACACTGAAGCTTTCTTT. The V gene is TRBV28, the J gene TRBJ1-1; D is ambiguous. Germline CDR1 MDHEN, CDR2 SYDVKM. The germline V and J ends were trimmed by 3 bases and 2 bases, with 13 bases remaining between them. The CDR3 is made up of 15 amino acids.